This T cell receptor beta chain was documented in a study of control samples from healthy donors and cancer patients. This CDR3 has 13 residues. V was pared by 1 base and J by 8 bases, with 6 bases between. Looked up from germline, CDR1 is LGHNA and CDR2 is YNFKEQ. The method was immunoSEQ multiplex PCR; TCRdb's version includes in-frame clones alone and lacks a portion of them. The top ten hold roughly 5% of the sample, which has 150,000 to 200,000 clones, around 90% seen once. Input material: blood. The V and J genes are TRBV4-2 and TRBJ1-6; D not certain. The TCR comes from a young woman in good health. CDR3 sequence reads: CASSQGRDSPLHF. CDR3 nucleotide sequence: TGTGCCAGCAGCCAAGGACGGGATTCACCCCTCCACTTT.